Sequencing of this T cell receptor (beta chain) was carried out in a study of technical replicates of blood from a handful of donors. Assay used: immunoSEQ multiplex PCR; TCRdb lists only in-frame clones, some missing. The sample lists some 68,000 clones; roughly 90% were seen once. Trimming cost V 0 bases and J 8 bases, with 6 bases left between them. This CDR3 has 12 amino acids. Germline V lookup: CDR1 MGHRA, CDR2 YSYEKL. The sequenced sample was T cells isolated from PBMCs. The J gene is TRBJ2-3, the V gene TRBV4-1; D is undetermined. This TCR was sampled from a human donor in good health. The CDR3 reads CASSQELGTQYF. In nucleotides, the CDR3 is TGCGCCAGCAGCCAAGAACTCGGTACGCAGTATTTT.